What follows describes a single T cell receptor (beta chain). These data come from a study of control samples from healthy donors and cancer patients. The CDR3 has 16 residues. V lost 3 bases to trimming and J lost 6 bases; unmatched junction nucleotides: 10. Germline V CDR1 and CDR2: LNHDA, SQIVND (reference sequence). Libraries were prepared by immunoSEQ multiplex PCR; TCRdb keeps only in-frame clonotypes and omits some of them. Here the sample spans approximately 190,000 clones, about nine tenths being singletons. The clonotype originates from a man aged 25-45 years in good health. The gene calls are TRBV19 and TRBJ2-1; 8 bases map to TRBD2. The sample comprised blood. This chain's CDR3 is CASSIGASGWINEQFF. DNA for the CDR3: TGTGCCAGTAGTATTGGCGCTAGCGGGTGGATCAATGAGCAGTTCTTC. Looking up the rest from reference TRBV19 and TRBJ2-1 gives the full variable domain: DGGITQSPKYLFRKEGQNVTLSCEQNLNHDAMYWYRQDPGQGLRLIYYSQIVNDFQKGDIAEGYSVSREKKESFPLTVTSAQKNPTAFYLCASSIGASGWINEQFFGPGTRLTVL.